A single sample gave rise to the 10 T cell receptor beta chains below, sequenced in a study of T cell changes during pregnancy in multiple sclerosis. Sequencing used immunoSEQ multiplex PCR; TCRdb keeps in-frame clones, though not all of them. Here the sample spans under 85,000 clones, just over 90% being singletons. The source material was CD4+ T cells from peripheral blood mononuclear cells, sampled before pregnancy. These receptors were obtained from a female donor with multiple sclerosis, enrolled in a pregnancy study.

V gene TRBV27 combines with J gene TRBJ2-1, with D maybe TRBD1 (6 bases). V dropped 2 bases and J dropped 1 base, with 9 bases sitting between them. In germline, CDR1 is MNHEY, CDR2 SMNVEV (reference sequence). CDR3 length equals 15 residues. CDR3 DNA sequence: TGTGCCAGCAGTTTAAGCAGGGGTTCCTACAATGAGCAGTTCTTC. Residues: CASSLSRGSYNEQFF.

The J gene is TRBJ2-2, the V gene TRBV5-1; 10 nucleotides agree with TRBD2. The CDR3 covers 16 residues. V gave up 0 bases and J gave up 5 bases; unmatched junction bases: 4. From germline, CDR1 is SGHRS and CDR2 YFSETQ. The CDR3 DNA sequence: TGCGCCAGCAGCTTGGAACTAGCGGGGAGTACCGGGGAGCTGTTTTTT. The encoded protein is CASSLELAGSTGELFF.

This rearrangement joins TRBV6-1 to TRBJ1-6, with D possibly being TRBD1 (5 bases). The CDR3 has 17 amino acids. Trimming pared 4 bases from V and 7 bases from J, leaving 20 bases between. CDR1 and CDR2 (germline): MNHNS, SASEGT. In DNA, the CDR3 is TGTGCCAGCAGTGCTATTCACAGGACCCGGGGGAATTCACCCCTCCACTTT. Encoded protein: CASSAIHRTRGNSPLHF.

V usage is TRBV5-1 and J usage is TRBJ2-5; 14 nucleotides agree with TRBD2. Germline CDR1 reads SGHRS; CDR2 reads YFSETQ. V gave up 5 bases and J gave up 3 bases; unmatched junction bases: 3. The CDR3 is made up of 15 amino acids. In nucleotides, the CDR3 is TGCGCCAGCAGAAGGGGACTAGCGGGAGAAGAGACCCAGTACTTC. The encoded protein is CASRRGLAGEETQYF. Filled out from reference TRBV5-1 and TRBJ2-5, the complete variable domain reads KAGVTQTPRYLIKTRGQQVTLSCSPISGHRSVSWYQQTPGQGLQFLFEYFSETQRNKGNFPGRFSGRQFSNSRSEMNVSTLELGDSALYLCASRRGLAGEETQYFGPGTRLLVL.

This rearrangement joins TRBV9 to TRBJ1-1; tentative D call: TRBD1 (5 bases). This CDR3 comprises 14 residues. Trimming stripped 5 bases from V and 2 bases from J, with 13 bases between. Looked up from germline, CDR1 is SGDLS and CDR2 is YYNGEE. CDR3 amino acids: CASSLVGGNTEAFF. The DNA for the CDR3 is TGTGCCAGCAGTCTGGTCGGGGGTAACACTGAAGCTTTCTTT.

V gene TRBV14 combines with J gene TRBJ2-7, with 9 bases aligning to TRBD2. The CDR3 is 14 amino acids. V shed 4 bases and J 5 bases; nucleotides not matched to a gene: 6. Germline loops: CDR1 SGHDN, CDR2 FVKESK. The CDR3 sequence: CASSLLLAGNEQYF. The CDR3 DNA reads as TGTGCCAGCAGCCTCCTACTAGCGGGTAACGAGCAGTACTTC.

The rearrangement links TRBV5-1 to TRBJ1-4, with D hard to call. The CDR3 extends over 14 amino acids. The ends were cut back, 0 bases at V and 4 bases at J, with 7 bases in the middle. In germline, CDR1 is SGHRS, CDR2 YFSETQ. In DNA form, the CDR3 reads TGCGCCAGCAGCTTGGACACGATTAATGAAAAACTGTTTTTT. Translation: CASSLDTINEKLFF.

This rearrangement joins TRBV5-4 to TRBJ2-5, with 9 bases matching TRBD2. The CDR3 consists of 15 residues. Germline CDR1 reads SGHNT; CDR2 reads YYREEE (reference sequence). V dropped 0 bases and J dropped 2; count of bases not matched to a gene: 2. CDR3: CASSLVLAGQETQYF. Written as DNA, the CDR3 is TGTGCCAGCAGCTTGGTTCTAGCGGGGCAAGAGACCCAGTACTTC.

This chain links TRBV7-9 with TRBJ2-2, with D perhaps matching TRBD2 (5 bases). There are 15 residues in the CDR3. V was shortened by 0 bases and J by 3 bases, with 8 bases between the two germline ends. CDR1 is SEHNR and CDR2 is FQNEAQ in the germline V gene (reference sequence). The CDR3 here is CASSLAGVDTGELFF. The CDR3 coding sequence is TGTGCCAGCAGCTTAGCGGGAGTGGACACCGGGGAGCTGTTTTTT.

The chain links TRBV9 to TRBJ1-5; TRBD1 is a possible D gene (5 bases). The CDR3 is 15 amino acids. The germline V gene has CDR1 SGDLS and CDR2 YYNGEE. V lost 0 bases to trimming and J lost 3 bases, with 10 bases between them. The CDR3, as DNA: TGTGCCAGCAGCGTAGGGCAGGGTCACAATCAGCCCCAGCATTTT. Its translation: CASSVGQGHNQPQHF.